The present T cell receptor beta chain was sequenced within a study of blood T cell repertoires in COVID-19 (dated by TCRdb to about 2020). For the study in its entirety: Samples covering the acute and convalescent phases of COVID-19 were provided by collaborators in the United States, Italy and Spain. Subjects who had been exposed to COVID-19, were actively infected with it, or had recovered from it provided the deeply sampled blood TCRbeta repertoires that made up the dataset. The prospective study material was composed of cDNA or gDNA derived from T cells, B-cell-depleted T cells, or PBMCs. Samples came from the ongoing ImmuneRACE study (first 160 participants) plus 1,254 subjects from 6 global collaborators. Nearly every sample came with metadata listing a de-identified subject ID, COVID-19 status, age in years and sex. HLA class I and class II types, where available, came from metadata supplied by the sample provider rather than from assay-based typing. The repertoires were released in a freely available public database meant as a resource for research on the immune response to SARS-CoV-2.

Broader findings and caveats from the paper: The amount of clinical and demographic metadata varied by source and participant and was provided uncurated.

The collaborating institutions used their own protocols to collect whole blood in K2EDTA tubes. For TCRbeta analysis, collaborators shipped samples in one of three forms: frozen whole blood, isolated PBMCs, or DNA extracted from either of those sample types. To note about this clone: It lacks a known antigen. Base qualities are not at hand, and no much larger clone is one base apart.

Reading from cysteine to phenylalanine, the CDR3 counts 17 amino acids. This entry keeps only the CDR3 DNA: 51 bases, framed from base 1. The immunoSEQ Assay, a bias-controlled multiplex PCR, was used to amplify TCRbeta CDR3 regions from genomic DNA. Per the authors' processing: The number of nucleated cells in each sample was estimated from the amplification of reference gene primers within the assay. Sequence reads were collapsed and filtered to measure the absolute abundance of every unique TCRbeta CDR3 rearrangement. For each sample, productive Simpson clonality was calculated as the square root of Simpson's diversity index across productive rearrangements. Sourced from immuneACCESS, this table was stored by TCRdb with only in-frame sequences that have V and J called. A share of the clones is absent; for the studies checked, an unresolved V gene accounts for under half, and the remainder has no known explanation. D and trimming were read from the DNA, whereas the V and J calls and clone size are those reported in that table. For this sample there are 120,000 to 150,000 clones; 65% to 85% appear just once. The leading ten clones occupy 10% to 15% of the sample.

The sample comprised peripheral blood. This sequence originates from a man in his 60s with active or convalescent COVID-19. This chain is built from TRBV21-1 and TRBJ1-3; the D call TRBD1 from the table was never checked on the DNA. TRBV21-1 constitutes a pseudogene. The CDR3 in this case is CASSESLKGVSGNTIYF. The DNA sequence follows: TGTGCCAGCAGCGAATCTCTAAAAGGGGTGAGTGGAAACACCATATATTTT.